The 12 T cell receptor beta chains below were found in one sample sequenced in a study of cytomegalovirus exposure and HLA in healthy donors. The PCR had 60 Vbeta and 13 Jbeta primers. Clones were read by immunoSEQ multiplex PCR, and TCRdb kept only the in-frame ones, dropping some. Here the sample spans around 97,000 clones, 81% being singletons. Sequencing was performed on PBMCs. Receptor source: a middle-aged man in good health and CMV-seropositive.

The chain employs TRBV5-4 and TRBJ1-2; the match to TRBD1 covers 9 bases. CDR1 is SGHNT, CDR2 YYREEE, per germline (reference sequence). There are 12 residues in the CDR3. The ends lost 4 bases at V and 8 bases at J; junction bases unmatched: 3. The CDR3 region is CASSRTGEGYTF. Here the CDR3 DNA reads TGTGCCAGCAGCCGGACAGGGGAGGGCTACACCTTC. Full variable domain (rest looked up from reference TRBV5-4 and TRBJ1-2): ETGVTQSPTHLIKTRGQQVTLRCSSQSGHNTVSWYQQALGQGPQFIFQYYREEENGRGNFPPRFSGLQFPNYSSELNVNALELDDSALYLCASSRTGEGYTFGSGTRLTVV.

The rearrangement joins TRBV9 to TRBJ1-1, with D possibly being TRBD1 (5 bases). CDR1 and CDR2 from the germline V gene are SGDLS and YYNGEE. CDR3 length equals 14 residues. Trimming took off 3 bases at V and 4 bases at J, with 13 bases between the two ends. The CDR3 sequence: CASSGAHGGTEAFF. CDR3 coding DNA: TGTGCCAGCAGCGGCGCCCACGGGGGCACTGAAGCTTTCTTT.

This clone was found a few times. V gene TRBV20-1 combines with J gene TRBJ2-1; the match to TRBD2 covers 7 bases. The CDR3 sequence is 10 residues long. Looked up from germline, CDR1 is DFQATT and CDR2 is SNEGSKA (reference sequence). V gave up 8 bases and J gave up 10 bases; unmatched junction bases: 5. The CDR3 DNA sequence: TGCAGTTCCGCGGGGGTAGAGCAGTTCTTC. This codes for CSSAGVEQFF.

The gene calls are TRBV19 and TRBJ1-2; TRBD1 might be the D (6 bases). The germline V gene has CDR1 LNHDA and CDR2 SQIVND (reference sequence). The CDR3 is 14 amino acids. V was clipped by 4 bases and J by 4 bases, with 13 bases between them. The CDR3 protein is CASSTGTSSYGYTF. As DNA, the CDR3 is TGTGCCAGTAGTACCGGGACATCATCCTATGGCTACACCTTC.

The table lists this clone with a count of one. The DNA for the CDR3 is TGTGCCAGCAGCCAAGATTCCATCAATAGCAATCAGCCCCAGCATTTT. Encoded protein: CASSQDSINSNQPQHF. The chain couples TRBV4-2 to TRBJ1-5; D remains ambiguous. Germline V gene sequence: CDR1 LGHNA, CDR2 YNFKEQ. This CDR3 comprises 16 residues. Trimming left V 0 bases short and J 0 bases short, with 9 bases between.

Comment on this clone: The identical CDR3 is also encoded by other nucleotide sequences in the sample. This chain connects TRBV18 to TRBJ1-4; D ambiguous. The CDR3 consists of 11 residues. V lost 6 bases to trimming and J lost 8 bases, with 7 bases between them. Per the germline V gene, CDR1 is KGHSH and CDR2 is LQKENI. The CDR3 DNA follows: TGTGCCAGCTCCCCGGGGGAAAAACTGTTTTTT. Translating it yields CASSPGEKLFF.

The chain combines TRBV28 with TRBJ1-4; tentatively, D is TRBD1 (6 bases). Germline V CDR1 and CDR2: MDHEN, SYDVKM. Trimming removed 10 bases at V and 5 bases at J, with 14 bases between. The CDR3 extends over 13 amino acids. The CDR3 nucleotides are TGTGCCACCCCAGGGGAGGGGAATGAAAAACTGTTTTTT. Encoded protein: CATPGEGNEKLFF. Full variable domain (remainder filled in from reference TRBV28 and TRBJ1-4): DVKVTQSSRYLVKRTGEKVFLECVQDMDHENMFWYRQDPGLGLRLIYFSYDVKMKEKGDIPEGYSVSREKKERFSLILESASTNQTSMYLCATPGEGNEKLFFGSGTQLSVL.

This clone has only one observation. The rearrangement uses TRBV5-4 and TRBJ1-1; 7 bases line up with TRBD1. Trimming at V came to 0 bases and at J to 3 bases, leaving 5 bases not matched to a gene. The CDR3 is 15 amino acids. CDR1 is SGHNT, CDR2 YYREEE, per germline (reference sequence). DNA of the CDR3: TGTGCCAGCAGCTTGGAAAACAGGGGTGACACTGAAGCTTTCTTT. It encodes CASSLENRGDTEAFF.

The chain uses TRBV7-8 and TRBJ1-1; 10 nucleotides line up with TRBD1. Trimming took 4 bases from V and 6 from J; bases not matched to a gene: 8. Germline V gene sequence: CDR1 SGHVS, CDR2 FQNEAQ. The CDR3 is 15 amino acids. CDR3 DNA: TGTGCCAGCAGCTCCGACAGGGGGCTTAAGTCTGAAGCTTTCTTT. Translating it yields CASSSDRGLKSEAFF.

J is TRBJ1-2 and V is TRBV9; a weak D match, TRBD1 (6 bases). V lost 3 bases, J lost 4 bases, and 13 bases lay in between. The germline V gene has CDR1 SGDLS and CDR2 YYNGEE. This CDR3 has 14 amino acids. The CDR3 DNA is TGTGCCAGCAGCGGGATTACAGGGTCCTATGGCTACACCTTC. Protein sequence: CASSGITGSYGYTF.

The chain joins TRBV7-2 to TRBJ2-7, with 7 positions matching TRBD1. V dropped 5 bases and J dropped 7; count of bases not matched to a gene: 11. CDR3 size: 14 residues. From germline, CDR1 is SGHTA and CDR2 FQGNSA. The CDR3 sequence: CASSMGQFLREQYF. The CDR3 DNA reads TGTGCCAGCAGCATGGGACAGTTCCTACGAGAGCAGTACTTC.

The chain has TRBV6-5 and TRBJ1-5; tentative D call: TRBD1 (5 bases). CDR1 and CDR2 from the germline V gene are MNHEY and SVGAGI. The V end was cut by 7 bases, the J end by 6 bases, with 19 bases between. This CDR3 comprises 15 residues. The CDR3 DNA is TGTGCCAGCATCCAAGGAGTTGGGGGAGGTCAGCCCCAGCATTTT. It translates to CASIQGVGGGQPQHF.